This TCR beta chain was sequenced during a study of beta chain features in type 1 diabetes. Germline CDR1 reads SNHLY; CDR2 reads FYNNEI. The length of the CDR3 is 17 residues. V shed 0 bases and J shed 8 bases, with 21 bases lying between them. TCRB transcripts that were expressed got sequenced, as all of the isolated RNA had been reverse transcribed. Sequencing was performed with immunoSEQ multiplex PCR; in TCRdb, only in-frame clones are kept and a portion is missing. Of 310,000 or so clones in the sample, roughly 15% were seen once. About this clone: What it binds is not known.

It was one heparinised blood draw, averaging about 116 mL, that each donor gave. Study conclusions and caveats: Researchers report that Type 1 diabetes patients had moderately but significantly shorter TCRB CDR3s across all four CD4+ subsets. Fewer insertions but more deletions were seen at VDJ junctions in type 1 diabetes patients.

The gene calls are TRBV2 and TRBJ2-3; D unclear. The receptor was isolated from a young man with type 1 diabetes. Sequences were obtained from naive CD4+ T cells from blood. For the CDR3, the DNA is TGTGCCAGCAGTGAAGCGATTGGTAATGTACGAAGGAGTACGCAGTATTTT. It is translated as CASSEAIGNVRRSTQYF.